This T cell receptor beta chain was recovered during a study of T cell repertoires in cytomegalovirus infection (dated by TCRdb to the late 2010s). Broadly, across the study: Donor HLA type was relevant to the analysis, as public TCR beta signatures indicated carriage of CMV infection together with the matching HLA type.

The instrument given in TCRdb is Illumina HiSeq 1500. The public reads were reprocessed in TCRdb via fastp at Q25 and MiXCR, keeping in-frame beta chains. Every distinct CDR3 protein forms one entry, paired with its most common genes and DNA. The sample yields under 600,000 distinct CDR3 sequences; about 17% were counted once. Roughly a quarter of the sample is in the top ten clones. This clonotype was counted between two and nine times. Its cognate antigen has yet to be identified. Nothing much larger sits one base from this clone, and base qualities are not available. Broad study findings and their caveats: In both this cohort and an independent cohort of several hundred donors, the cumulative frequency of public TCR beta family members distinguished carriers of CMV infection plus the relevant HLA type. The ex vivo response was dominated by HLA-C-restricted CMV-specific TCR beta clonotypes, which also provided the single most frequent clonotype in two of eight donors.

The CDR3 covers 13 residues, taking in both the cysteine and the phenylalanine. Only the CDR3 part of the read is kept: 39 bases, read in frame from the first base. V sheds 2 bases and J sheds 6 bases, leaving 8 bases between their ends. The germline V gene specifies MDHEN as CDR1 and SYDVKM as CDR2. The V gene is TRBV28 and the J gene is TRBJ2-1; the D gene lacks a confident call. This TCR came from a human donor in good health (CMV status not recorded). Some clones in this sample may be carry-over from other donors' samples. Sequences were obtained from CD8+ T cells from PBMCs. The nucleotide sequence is TGTGCCAGCAGTTTAGGTCGAACCAATGAGCAGTTCTTC. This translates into CASSLGRTNEQFF.